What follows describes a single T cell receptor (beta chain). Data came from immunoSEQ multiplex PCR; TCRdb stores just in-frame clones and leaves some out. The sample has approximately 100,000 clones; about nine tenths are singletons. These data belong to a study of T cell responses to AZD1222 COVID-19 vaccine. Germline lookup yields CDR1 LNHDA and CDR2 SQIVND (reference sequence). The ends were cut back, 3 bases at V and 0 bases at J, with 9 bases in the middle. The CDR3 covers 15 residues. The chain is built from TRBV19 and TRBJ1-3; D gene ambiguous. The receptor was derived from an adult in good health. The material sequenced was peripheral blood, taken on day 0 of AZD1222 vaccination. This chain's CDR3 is CASSIPSLSGNTIYF. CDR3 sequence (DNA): TGTGCCAGTAGTATCCCCAGTCTCTCTGGAAACACCATATATTTT.